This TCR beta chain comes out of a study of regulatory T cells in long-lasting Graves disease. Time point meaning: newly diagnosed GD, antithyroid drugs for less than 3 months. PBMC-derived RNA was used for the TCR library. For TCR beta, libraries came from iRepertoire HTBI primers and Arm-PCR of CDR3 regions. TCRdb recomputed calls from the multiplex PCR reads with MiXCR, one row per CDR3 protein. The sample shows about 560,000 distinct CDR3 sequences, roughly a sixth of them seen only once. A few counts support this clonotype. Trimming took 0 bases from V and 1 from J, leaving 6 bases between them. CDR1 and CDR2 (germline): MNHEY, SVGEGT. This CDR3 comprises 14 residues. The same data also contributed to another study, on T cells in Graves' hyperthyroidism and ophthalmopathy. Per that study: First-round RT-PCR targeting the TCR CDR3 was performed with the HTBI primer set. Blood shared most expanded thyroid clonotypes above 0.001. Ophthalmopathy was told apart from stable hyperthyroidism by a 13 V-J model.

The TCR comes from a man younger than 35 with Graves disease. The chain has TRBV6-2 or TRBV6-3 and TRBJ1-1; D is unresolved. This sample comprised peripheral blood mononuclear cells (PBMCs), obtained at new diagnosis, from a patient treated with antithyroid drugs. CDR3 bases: TGTGCCAGCAGTTACTCGTCAGAGAACACTGAAGCTTTCTTT. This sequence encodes CASSYSSENTEAFF.